The 9 T cell receptor beta chains listed next were all sequenced from one sample in a study of T cell repertoires in cytomegalovirus infection. TCRdb recomputed calls from the reads with MiXCR, one row per CDR3 protein. The data hold hundreds of thousands of distinct CDR3 sequences, with less than 40% observed a single time. The sequenced sample consisted of PBMCs. The receptors here all came from a human donor in good health (CMV status not recorded). Some clones in this sample may be carry-over from other donors' samples.

The CDR3 reads CASSQEGLSGNTIYF. Here the CDR3 DNA reads TGCGCCAGCAGCCAAGAAGGGCTTTCTGGAAACACCATATATTTT. This sequence joins TRBV4-1 and TRBJ1-3; D uncertain. This CDR3 comprises 15 residues. V was clipped by 0 bases and J by 1 base, with 7 bases between them. The germline CDR1 and CDR2 sequences are MGHRA and YSYEKL.

The chain is built from TRBV7-9 and TRBJ1-6; no clear D. CDR3 length: 15 residues. V lost 4 bases and J 6 bases, leaving 13 bases between the germline ends. Germline V gives CDR1 SEHNR, CDR2 FQNEAQ (reference sequence). CDR3 sequence (DNA): TGTGCCAGCAGCTCCCTGTCGGCGTCTAATTCACCCCTCCACTTT. Translation gives CASSSLSASNSPLHF.

This clonotype was observed a few times. The V call is TRBV28, the J call TRBJ2-3, with 10 bases that match TRBD1. The germline gives CDR1 MDHEN, CDR2 SYDVKM. V lost 3 bases and J lost 5; bases outside the gene matches: 5. This CDR3 is 15 amino acids long. The chain's CDR3 is CASSFQGQGLDTQYF. DNA for the CDR3: TGTGCCAGCAGTTTTCAGGGACAGGGGTTAGATACGCAGTATTTT.

Comment on this clonotype: The conserved phenylalanine or tryptophan normally closing the CDR3 is absent here, so this likely arose from a read error. The rearrangement uses TRBV5-3 and TRBJ1-2, with D possibly being TRBD1 (5 bases). Being an ORF, TRBV5-3 has a function that is uncertain. The CDR3 length is 16 residues. V was shortened by 8 bases and J by 2 bases, with 22 bases between the two germline ends. The CDR3 loop reads CASTTPAGRENYGYTL. For the CDR3, the DNA is TGTGCCAGCACCACTCCTGCGGGACGGGAAAACTATGGCTACACCTTA.

This sequence joins TRBV12-3 or TRBV12-4 and TRBJ2-3; D not resolved. V lost 9 bases and J lost 4, with 11 bases in between. This CDR3 comprises 12 residues. CDR3 DNA: TGTGCCAGTTCGGTTATCGCAGATACGCAGTATTTT. This encodes CASSVIADTQYF.

The V and J genes are TRBV6-1 and TRBJ1-2, with 11 bases aligning to TRBD1. The CDR3 consists of 16 residues. J gave up 0 bases and V 7 bases, and 7 bases lay outside the gene matches. Germline V gene lookup returns CDR1 MNHNS and CDR2 SASEGT. CDR3 DNA sequence: TGTGCCAGCACCGCGGGGACAGGGGGAGCTAACTATGGCTACACCTTC. Its translation is CASTAGTGGANYGYTF.

This clonotype has a count of ten or more. The V call is TRBV7-2, the J call TRBJ1-5, with TRBD1 identical over 7 bases. V shed 3 bases, J shed 5 bases, and the junction held 7 bases outside the gene matches. Germline lookup yields CDR1 SGHTA and CDR2 FQGNSA. The CDR3 has 15 amino acids. Here the CDR3 reads CASSFFRGGYQPQHF. CDR3 sequence (DNA): TGTGCCAGCAGCTTCTTCAGGGGGGGGTATCAGCCCCAGCATTTT. Looking up the rest from reference TRBV7-2 and TRBJ1-5 gives the full variable domain: GAGVSQSPSNKVTEKGKDVELRCDPISGHTALYWYRQSLGQGLEFLIYFQGNSAPDKSGLPSDRFSAERTGGSVSTLTIQRTQQEDSAVYLCASSFFRGGYQPQHFGDGTRLSIL.

The table lists this clonotype with a few counts. The chain couples TRBV7-8 to TRBJ1-5, with D perhaps TRBD1 (6 bases). Trimming removed 0 bases at V and 7 bases at J, with 10 bases between. Germline loops: CDR1 SGHVS, CDR2 FQNEAQ. This CDR3 is built from 14 residues. The DNA for the CDR3 is TGTGCCAGCAGCTTAGCACACAGGGAACAGCCCCAGCATTTT. This encodes CASSLAHREQPQHF.

The table lists this clonotype with many counts. The chain recombines TRBV7-8 with TRBJ2-1; 11 positions match TRBD2. CDR3 size: 18 residues. The germline V gene encodes CDR1 SGHVS and CDR2 FQNEAQ. The V segment lost 4 bases and the J segment 0 bases; nucleotides outside the gene matches: 8. Written as DNA, the CDR3 is TGTGCCAGCAGCTATCCGACTAGCGGGGCTTCCTCCTACAATGAGCAGTTCTTC. This codes for CASSYPTSGASSYNEQFF.